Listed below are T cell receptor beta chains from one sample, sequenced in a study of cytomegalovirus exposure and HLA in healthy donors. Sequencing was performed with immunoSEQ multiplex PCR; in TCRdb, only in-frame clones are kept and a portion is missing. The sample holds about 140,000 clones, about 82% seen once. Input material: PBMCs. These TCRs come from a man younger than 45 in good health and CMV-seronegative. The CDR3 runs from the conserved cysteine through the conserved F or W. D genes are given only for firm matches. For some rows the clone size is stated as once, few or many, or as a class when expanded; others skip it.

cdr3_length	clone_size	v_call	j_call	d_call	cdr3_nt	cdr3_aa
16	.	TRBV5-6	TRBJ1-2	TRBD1	TGTGCCAGCAGCCGCTGGGACAGTCGATTAAACTATGGCTACACCTTC	CASSRWDSRLNYGYTF
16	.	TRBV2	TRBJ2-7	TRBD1	TGTGCCAGCAGTCATAGACAGGGGGAGAGCTCCTACGAGCAGTACTTC	CASSHRQGESSYEQYF
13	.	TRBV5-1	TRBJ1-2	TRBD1	TGCGCCAGCAGCGAACAGGGGCGAGATGGCTACACCTTC	CASSEQGRDGYTF
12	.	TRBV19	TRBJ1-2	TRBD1	TGTGCCAGTGACAGGGGACACTATGGCTACACCTTC	CASDRGHYGYTF
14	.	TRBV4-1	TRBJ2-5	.	TGCGCCAGCAGACAGACCATTGGGGAGGAGACCCAGTACTTC	CASRQTIGEETQYF
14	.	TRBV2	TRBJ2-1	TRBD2	TGTGCCAGTCTCACTAGCGGCCCCTACAATGAGCAGTTCTTC	CASLTSGPYNEQFF
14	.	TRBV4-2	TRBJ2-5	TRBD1	TGTGCCAGCAGCCCGGACAGGCTCGGGGCGGCCCAGTACTTC	CASSPDRLGAAQYF
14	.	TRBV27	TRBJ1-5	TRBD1	TGTGCCAGCAGTTCTGGACAGGGCAATCAGCCCCAGCATTTT	CASSSGQGNQPQHF
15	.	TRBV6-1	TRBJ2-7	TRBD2	TGTGCCAGCAGTGCGAGTCGGGGGGACCACTACGAGCAGTACTTC	CASSASRGDHYEQYF
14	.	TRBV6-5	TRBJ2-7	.	TGTGCCAGCAGTTACATTAGGGGCAGGGACGAGCAGTACTTC	CASSYIRGRDEQYF
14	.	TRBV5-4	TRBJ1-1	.	TGTGCCAGCAGCTTTACAGGGTTAAACACTGAAGCTTTCTTT	CASSFTGLNTEAFF
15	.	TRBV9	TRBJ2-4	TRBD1	TGTGCCAGCAGCGGGACAGGGGGCGCCGGAAACATTCAGTACTTC	CASSGTGGAGNIQYF
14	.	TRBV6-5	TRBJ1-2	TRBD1	TGTGCCAGCACCCCACAAGGGGGCTCGGGCGGCTACACCTTC	CASTPQGGSGGYTF
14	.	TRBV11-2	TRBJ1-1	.	TGTGCCAGCAGCTTCAGACAGGACGGGACTGAAGCTTTCTTT	CASSFRQDGTEAFF
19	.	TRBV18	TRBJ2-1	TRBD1	TGTGCCAGCTCACCCGAAAGGCAGGGGGCCCAGCTTGGCTACAATGAGCAGTTCTTC	CASSPERQGAQLGYNEQFF
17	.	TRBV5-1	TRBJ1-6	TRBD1	TGCGCCAGCAGGGAGGCCAGGGCAGGGGGCATCGATTCACCCCTCCACTTT	CASREARAGGIDSPLHF
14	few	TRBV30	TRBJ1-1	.	TGTGCCTGGGGCCTATGGGGAGGGGACACTGAAGCTTTCTTT	CAWGLWGGDTEAFF
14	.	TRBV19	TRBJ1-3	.	TGTGCCAGTAGTATAGGACAGCCTGGAAACACCATATATTTT	CASSIGQPGNTIYF
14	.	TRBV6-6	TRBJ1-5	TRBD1	TGTGCCAGCAGTTCGGCGACAGGGTTACAGCCCCAGCATTTT	CASSSATGLQPQHF
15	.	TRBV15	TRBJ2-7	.	TGTGCCACCAGCAGAGATTTGGGGAGCTCCTACGAGCAGTACTTC	CATSRDLGSSYEQYF
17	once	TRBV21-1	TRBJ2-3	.	TGTGCCAGCAGCAACAGCACCAGGGCCTCCGCAAGGGATACGCAGTATTTT	CASSNSTRASARDTQYF
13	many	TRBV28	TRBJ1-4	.	TGTGCCAGCAATAGTAGGGGTCGGGAAAAACTGTTTTTT	CASNSRGREKLFF
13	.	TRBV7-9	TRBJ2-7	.	TGTGCCAGCAGCGATAGGAGTGGTTTTGGGCAGTACTTC	CASSDRSGFGQYF
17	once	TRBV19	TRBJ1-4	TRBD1	TGTGCCAGTAGTAAGTTGTCCTGGACAGGGATTGACGAAAAACTGTTTTTT	CASSKLSWTGIDEKLFF
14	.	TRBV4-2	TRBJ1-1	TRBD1	TGTGCCAGCAGCCCAGACAGGGTAGGAACTGAAGCTTTCTTT	CASSPDRVGTEAFF
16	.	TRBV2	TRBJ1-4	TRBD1	TGTGCCAGCAGGGCTGACAGGGGTTGGACTAATGAAAAACTGTTTTTT	CASRADRGWTNEKLFF
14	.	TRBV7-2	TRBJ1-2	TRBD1	TGTGCCAGCAGCGTAGGGACAGGGAACTATGGCTACACCTTC	CASSVGTGNYGYTF